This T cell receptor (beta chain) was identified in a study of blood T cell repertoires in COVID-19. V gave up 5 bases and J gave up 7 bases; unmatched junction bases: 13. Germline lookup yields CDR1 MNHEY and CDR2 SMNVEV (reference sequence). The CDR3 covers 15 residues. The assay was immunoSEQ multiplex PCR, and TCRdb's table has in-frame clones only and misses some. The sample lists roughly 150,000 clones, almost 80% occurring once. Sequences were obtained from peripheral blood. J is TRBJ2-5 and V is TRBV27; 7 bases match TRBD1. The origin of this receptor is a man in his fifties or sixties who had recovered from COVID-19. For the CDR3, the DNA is TGTGCCAGCAGTCCACAGGGGACCGGTCCTGCGACCCAGTACTTC. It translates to CASSPQGTGPATQYF.